The 25 T cell receptor beta chains given below trace back to one sample, sequenced in a study of beta chain features in type 1 diabetes. Study-wide results and limits: Type 1 diabetes patients had TCRB CDR3s that were shorter (moderately but significantly so) in all four CD4+ subsets.

These receptors' targets are unknown. What was sequenced were expressed TCRB transcripts, since all of the isolated RNA had been reverse transcribed. Sequenced by immunoSEQ multiplex PCR; TCRdb stores in-frame clones only, minus some. The sample gives approximately 730,000 clones, 13% of which show up once; approximately 0.021% is in the top ten. Sequences were obtained from naive CD4+ T cells from blood. Every receptor here comes from a man aged 18-30 years with type 1 diabetes.

This clone was observed a few times. The chain joins TRBV28 to TRBJ1-5, with D unclear. Germline V CDR1 and CDR2: MDHEN, SYDVKM. Trimming removed 9 bases from V and 5 bases from J, with 17 bases in between. This CDR3 is 14 amino acids long. The CDR3: CASRSQTRDQPQHF. In DNA, the CDR3 is TGTGCCAGTCGGTCCCAGACTCGGGATCAGCCCCAGCATTTT.

In its sample, this clone was seen a few times. This sequence joins TRBV13 and TRBJ2-7; D may be TRBD1 or TRBD2 (6 bases each). Germline CDR1 PRHDT, CDR2 FYEKMQ (reference sequence). Trimming cost V 4 bases and J 2 bases, with 18 bases left between them. This CDR3 is 16 amino acids long. CDR3 coding DNA: TGTGCCAGCAGCTCGGTCCGGGGGCTCACGACCTACGAGCAGTACTTC. Its translation: CASSSVRGLTTYEQYF.

Of note for this clone: Other DNA sequences of this sample code for an identical CDR3. The chain carries TRBV14 and TRBJ2-7; no definite D call. Germline V gene data show CDR1 as SGHDN and CDR2 as FVKESK. V lost 1 base and J 4 bases, leaving 5 bases between the germline ends. This CDR3 is 12 amino acids long. In nucleotides, the CDR3 is TGTGCCAGCAGCCAAGCATCGTACGAGCAGTACTTC. Residues: CASSQASYEQYF.

This clone was recorded a few times. The rearrangement joins TRBV30 to TRBJ1-4; D not resolved. The CDR3 spans 14 residues. The ends were cut back, 0 bases at V and 6 bases at J, with 11 bases in the middle. Germline CDR1 reads GTSNPN; CDR2 reads SVGIG (reference sequence). The CDR3 is CAWSVLREDEKLFF. DNA of the CDR3: TGTGCCTGGAGTGTTCTTCGGGAGGATGAAAAACTGTTTTTT.

The chain couples TRBV6-6 to TRBJ1-2, with D tentatively TRBD1 (5 bases). With 5 bases removed from V and 3 bases from J, the gap between germline ends came to 16 bases. The CDR3 is 15 amino acids. Germline assignment: CDR1 MNHNY and CDR2 SVGAGI (reference sequence). Here the CDR3 DNA reads TGTGCCAGCAGTCTACCCACGGGGGGAGACTATGGCTACACCTTC. This sequence encodes CASSLPTGGDYGYTF.

This clone showed up just a few times. The chain carries TRBV14 and TRBJ1-4; 8 nucleotides match TRBD1. J was trimmed by 8 bases and V by 4 bases; bases with no gene match: 15. Germline assignment: CDR1 SGHDN and CDR2 FVKESK. The CDR3 consists of 17 residues. This CDR3 is CASSPGTGYLSKEKLFF. CDR3 coding DNA: TGTGCCAGCAGCCCCGGGACAGGATATCTATCGAAGGAAAAACTGTTTTTT.

A few counts support this clone. The chain recombines TRBV2 with TRBJ2-3; D is perhaps TRBD1 (6 bases). Germline CDR1 reads SNHLY; CDR2 reads FYNNEI. This CDR3 is built from 14 residues. Trimming took off 5 bases at V and 2 bases at J, with 11 bases between the two ends. CDR3 sequence (DNA): TGTGCCAGCAGTCCCCAGGGGTACACAGATACGCAGTATTTT. Protein sequence: CASSPQGYTDTQYF.

The chain has TRBV29-1 and TRBJ1-3, with no clear D. The CDR3 is 15 residues long. The ends were cut back, 7 bases at V and 0 bases at J, with 16 bases in the middle. Per the germline V gene, CDR1 is SQVTM and CDR2 is ANQGSEA. As DNA, the CDR3 is TGCAGCGCCGTTATGACGGCGAGCTCTGGAAACACCATATATTTT. It translates to CSAVMTASSGNTIYF.

This chain's CDR3 is CASSATGAYYEQYF. CDR3 in DNA: TGTGCCAGCAGCGCGACGGGGGCCTACTACGAGCAGTACTTC. This sequence joins TRBV5-4 and TRBJ2-7; TRBD1 or TRBD2 may be the D gene (6 bases each). Germline values: CDR1 SGHNT, CDR2 YYREEE (reference sequence). The V and J ends lost 4 bases and 3 bases respectively, with 14 bases between them. The CDR3 sequence is 14 residues long.

This chain uses TRBV7-8 with TRBJ1-2; 9 positions match TRBD1. The V gene end was trimmed by 5 bases and the J gene end by 5 bases; junction bases not matched to a gene: 12. Looked up from germline, CDR1 is SGHVS and CDR2 is FQNEAQ. The CDR3 spans 16 residues. Here the CDR3 DNA reads TGTGCCAGCAGCCTAAGGACAGGGGAGGCGTTATATGGCTACACCTTC. Translation gives CASSLRTGEALYGYTF.

The J gene is TRBJ2-7, the V gene TRBV30; 9 nucleotides match TRBD1. The CDR3 contains 13 residues. Per germline, CDR1 GTSNPN and CDR2 SVGIG (reference sequence). Trimming cost V 3 bases and J 12 bases; bases outside gene matches: 12. CDR3 region: CAWSGTGHRIGYF. CDR3 coding DNA: TGTGCCTGGAGCGGGACAGGGCACCGTATCGGGTACTTC.

This sequence joins TRBV6-6 and TRBJ2-7; 8 bases fit TRBD2. Germline V lookup: CDR1 MNHNY, CDR2 SVGAGI (reference sequence). This CDR3 contains 16 residues. After removal of 6 bases from V and 3 bases from J, the junction contained 13 bases not matched to a gene. CDR3 amino acids: CASRSGGFFKGYEQYF. CDR3 DNA: TGTGCCAGCAGGAGCGGGGGTTTTTTCAAGGGCTACGAGCAGTACTTC.

This clone appeared a few times. This sequence joins TRBV4-1 and TRBJ1-1, with 7 bases aligning to TRBD1. This CDR3 has 14 amino acids. Per the germline V gene, CDR1 is MGHRA and CDR2 is YSYEKL. Trimming took 4 bases from V and 2 from J; bases not matched to a gene: 4. CDR3 region: CASSPGTANTEAFF. In nucleotides, the CDR3 is TGCGCCAGCAGCCCTGGGACAGCTAACACTGAAGCTTTCTTT.

In its sample, this clone was seen a few times. This chain connects TRBV5-6 to TRBJ1-2, with 11 bases aligning to TRBD1. The CDR3 extends over 14 amino acids. Per the germline V gene, CDR1 is SGHDT and CDR2 is YYEEEE. The V and J ends lost 4 bases and 2 bases, in that order; junction bases with no gene match: 1. The CDR3 coding sequence is TGTGCCAGCAGCGGGGACAGGGGGAACTATGGCTACACCTTC. This translates into CASSGDRGNYGYTF. The full variable domain, in which reference TRBV5-6 and TRBJ1-2 provide the parts outside the CDR3, is DAGVTQSPTHLIKTRGQQVTLRCSPKSGHDTVSWYQQALGQGPQFIFQYYEEEERQRGNFPDRFSGHQFPNYSSELNVNALLLGDSALYLCASSGDRGNYGYTFGSGTRLTVV.

The rearrangement links TRBV2 to TRBJ2-1; 11 nucleotides line up with TRBD2. Germline assignment: CDR1 SNHLY and CDR2 FYNNEI. There are 16 residues in the CDR3. The V segment lost 2 bases and the J segment 9 bases; nucleotides outside the gene matches: 9. CDR3 amino acids: CASSELASGGNGEQFF. The CDR3 DNA reads TGTGCCAGCAGTGAACTGGCTAGCGGGGGGAACGGTGAGCAGTTCTTC.

This chain connects TRBV7-3 to TRBJ2-7; TRBD1 matches 10 bases. There are 14 residues in the CDR3. The junction had 11 bases not matched to a gene; V was cut back by 6 bases and J by 9 bases. Per germline, CDR1 SGHTA and CDR2 FQGTGA. The CDR3 DNA reads as TGTGCCAGCAGTCCGGGACAGGGGACCTCAGGGCAGTACTTC. Translation gives CASSPGQGTSGQYF.

This chain joins TRBV5-1 and TRBJ2-3, with 7 bases lining up with TRBD1. The J segment lost 1 base and the V segment lost 4 bases, leaving 12 bases of the junction unmatched. The CDR3 loop spans 17 amino acids. The germline V gene has CDR1 SGHRS and CDR2 YFSETQ. DNA of the CDR3: TGCGCCAGCAGCCCGAGACAGGGACCTAGGGGCACAGATACGCAGTATTTT. It specifies CASSPRQGPRGTDTQYF. Combining the CDR3 with reference TRBV5-1 and TRBJ2-3 gives the whole variable domain KAGVTQTPRYLIKTRGQQVTLSCSPISGHRSVSWYQQTPGQGLQFLFEYFSETQRNKGNFPGRFSGRQFSNSRSEMNVSTLELGDSALYLCASSPRQGPRGTDTQYFGPGTRLTVL.

This clone was counted only a few times. The rearrangement uses TRBV25-1 and TRBJ1-1; D may be TRBD1 (6 bases). V dropped 4 bases and J dropped 4 bases, with 16 bases sitting between them. The CDR3 runs 15 residues. The germline CDR1 and CDR2 sequences are MGHDK and SYGVNS. The CDR3 nucleotides read TGTGCCAGCAGTGCACAGGGTGGAGTGGGCACTGAAGCTTTCTTT. Translated: CASSAQGGVGTEAFF. Full variable domain (rest looked up from reference TRBV25-1 and TRBJ1-1): EADIYQTPRYLVIGTGKKITLECSQTMGHDKMYWYQQDPGMELHLIHYSYGVNSTEKGDLSSESTVSRIRTEHFPLTLESARPSHTSQYLCASSAQGGVGTEAFFGQGTRLTVV.

V and J are TRBV5-1 and TRBJ2-3, with D perhaps TRBD1 or TRBD2 (5 bases each). The ends were cut back, 1 base at V and 4 bases at J, with 13 bases in the middle. This CDR3 spans 15 amino acids. The germline V gene has CDR1 SGHRS and CDR2 YFSETQ. The CDR3 DNA follows: TGCGCCAGCAGCTTGATGGGGGAACAGCCAGATACGCAGTATTTT. Amino acids: CASSLMGEQPDTQYF.

Remarks on this clone: Other DNA sequences in this sample translate to the same CDR3. V and J are TRBV27 and TRBJ1-4; possible D gene TRBD1, 5 bases. CDR1 is MNHEY and CDR2 is SMNVEV in the germline V gene (reference sequence). This CDR3 spans 11 amino acids. V shed 5 bases and J shed 8 bases, with 6 bases lying between them. CDR3 nucleotide sequence: TGTGCCAGCAGTCGGGGCGAAAAACTGTTTTTT. Translation gives CASSRGEKLFF.

The rearrangement links TRBV5-1 to TRBJ2-5; TRBD1 agrees at 7 bases. Germline assignment: CDR1 SGHRS and CDR2 YFSETQ. The V gene end was trimmed by 3 bases and the J gene end by 1 base; junction bases not matched to a gene: 3. CDR3 length: 14 amino acids. The CDR3 DNA sequence: TGCGCCAGCAGCTACGGACAGGCCCAAGAGACCCAGTACTTC. Amino acids: CASSYGQAQETQYF.

V gene TRBV13 combines with J gene TRBJ1-1; D perhaps matches TRBD1 (6 bases). V lost 0 bases and J lost 3, with 8 bases in between. The CDR3 totals 14 residues. From germline, CDR1 is PRHDT and CDR2 FYEKMQ (reference sequence). Here the CDR3 DNA reads TGTGCCAGCAGCTTAGGAGGGGGAGACACTGAAGCTTTCTTT. Translated, it gives CASSLGGGDTEAFF. Full variable domain (rest looked up from reference TRBV13 and TRBJ1-1): AAGVIQSPRHLIKEKRETATLKCYPIPRHDTVYWYQQGPGQDPQFLISFYEKMQSDKGSIPDRFSAQQFSDYHSELNMSSLELGDSALYFCASSLGGGDTEAFFGQGTRLTVV.

This clone occurred a few times. The chain couples TRBV5-8 to TRBJ2-5, with 7 bases aligning to TRBD1. Per germline, CDR1 SGHTS and CDR2 YDEGEE. V trimming: 2 bases; J trimming: 4 bases; junction bases outside the gene matches: 8. CDR3 length equals 15 residues. The CDR3 is CASSFGTDNRETQYF. Here the CDR3 DNA reads TGTGCCAGCAGCTTTGGGACAGACAATCGAGAGACCCAGTACTTC.

The chain is built from TRBV5-1 and TRBJ2-7, with a tentative D call TRBD2 (5 bases). The V gene lost 0 bases and the J gene lost 6 bases, with 13 bases spanning the gap. The CDR3 is 14 amino acids. Germline lookup yields CDR1 SGHRS and CDR2 YFSETQ. In DNA, the CDR3 is TGCGCCAGCAGCTTGGGGCAGATAGCGTCCGAGCAGTACTTC. Its translation is CASSLGQIASEQYF.

This clone was counted a few times. J is TRBJ1-1 and V is TRBV7-9, with a weak D call TRBD1 (5 bases). Looked up from germline, CDR1 is SEHNR and CDR2 is FQNEAQ (reference sequence). V lost 4 bases to trimming and J lost 5 bases, with 8 bases between them. There are 12 residues in the CDR3. CDR3 residues: CASSWGDTEAFF. Here the CDR3 DNA reads TGTGCCAGCAGCTGGGGGGATACTGAAGCTTTCTTT.